A single sample gave rise to the 21 T cell receptor beta chains below, sequenced in a study of blood T cells in healthy people across ages. A second PCR, run for about 7 to 11 cycles, used a sample-barcoded 5' primer plus a J-beta primer mix. A single record per CDR3 protein comes from TCRdb applying MiXCR to the 5' RACE reads. The data contain roughly 700,000 distinct CDR3 sequences, around 48% of them seen just once; the ten biggest clones take up roughly a third. Sequencing was performed on blood. These receptors originate from a woman aged 60-70 years in good health.

This rearrangement joins TRBV28 to TRBJ1-6; 8 bases align to TRBD1. CDR3 length equals 14 residues. Germline V gene data show CDR1 as MDHEN and CDR2 as SYDVKM. Trimming removed 6 bases from V and 8 bases from J; junction bases left unmatched: 6. The CDR3 loop reads CASSNGQGYSPLHF. In DNA form, the CDR3 reads TGTGCCAGCAGCAACGGACAGGGTTATTCACCCCTCCACTTT.

The chain links TRBV27 to TRBJ1-1; possibly TRBD1 for D (5 bases). Germline V gene sequence: CDR1 MNHEY, CDR2 SMNVEV (reference sequence). This CDR3 has 14 residues. V was clipped by 7 bases and J by 3 bases, with 15 bases between them. The CDR3 sequence: CASTPGGKYTEAFF. The DNA of the CDR3 is TGTGCCAGCACCCCCGGGGGAAAATACACTGAAGCTTTCTTT.

Comments on this clonotype: Compared with germline, one end of the junction differs, possibly owing to a read error. J is TRBJ2-3 and V is TRBV5-1; D perhaps matches TRBD2 (6 bases). The CDR3 runs to 15 residues. Germline-derived CDR1 and CDR2 are SGHRS and YFSETQ. The DNA of the CDR3 is TGCGCCAGCAGCTCGAATAGCGGATATTCAGATACACAGTATTTT. Translated, it gives CASSSNSGYSDTQYF.

V is TRBV7-2 and J is TRBJ2-3; 9 nucleotides match TRBD1. The trim removed 1 base at V and 2 bases at J, leaving 10 bases unmatched. The CDR3 sequence is 18 residues long. CDR1 SGHTA and CDR2 FQGNSA come from the germline V gene. The DNA for the CDR3 is TGTGCCAGCAGCTTAGGGGGGACAGGGACCCTTTCCACAGATACGCAGTATTTT. Amino acid sequence: CASSLGGTGTLSTDTQYF.

The V call is TRBV7-2, the J call TRBJ2-5; 11 bases fit TRBD1. V was clipped by 6 bases and J by 2 bases; unmatched bases: 5. CDR3 length equals 15 residues. The germline gives CDR1 SGHTA, CDR2 FQGNSA. The CDR3: CASRRTGGFQETQYF. The CDR3 bases are TGTGCCAGCAGAAGGACAGGGGGCTTTCAAGAGACCCAGTACTTC.

The chain carries TRBV28 and TRBJ2-3, with D maybe TRBD1 (5 bases). Germline V gene sequence: CDR1 MDHEN, CDR2 SYDVKM. CDR3 length: 15 residues. The V end lost 3 bases, the J end lost 3 bases, and 13 bases lay between the germline ends. The CDR3 protein is CASSFQAGHTDTQYF. CDR3 DNA sequence: TGTGCCAGCAGTTTTCAGGCAGGGCATACAGATACGCAGTATTTT.

V and J are TRBV20-1 and TRBJ2-3, with TRBD2 as a possible D gene (6 bases). V lost 7 bases and J lost 2, with 19 bases in between. This CDR3 contains 15 residues. Germline V gene data show CDR1 as DFQATT and CDR2 as SNEGSKA (reference sequence). The CDR3 bases are TGCAGTGTCCGGGGTACTAGCAGATCCACAGATACGCAGTATTTT. Translated: CSVRGTSRSTDTQYF.

This clonotype was picked up a small number of times. This sequence joins TRBV29-1 and TRBJ2-7; 10 nucleotides align to TRBD1. Trimming at V came to 3 bases and at J to 4 bases, leaving 3 bases not matched to a gene. The CDR3 is 13 residues long. The germline V gene has CDR1 SQVTM and CDR2 ANQGSEA. The CDR3 DNA reads as TGCAGCGTTGAGCGACAGGGGGCATACGAGCAGTACTTC. This gives the protein CSVERQGAYEQYF.

The V call is TRBV3-1, the J call TRBJ1-2; no clear D gene. From germline, CDR1 is LGHDT and CDR2 YNNKEL (reference sequence). V was cut by 4 bases and J by 8 bases, with 17 bases left in between. CDR3 length equals 14 residues. The CDR3 loop reads CASSPQRLSDGYTF. CDR3 bases: TGTGCCAGCAGCCCACAAAGGCTTAGCGACGGCTACACCTTC. The full variable domain, its missing parts supplied by reference TRBV3-1 and TRBJ1-2, is DTAVSQTPKYLVTQMGNDKSIKCEQNLGHDTMYWYKQDSKKFLKIMFSYNNKELIINETVPNRFSPKSPDKAHLNLHINSLELGDSAVYFCASSPQRLSDGYTFGSGTRLTVV.

The chain is built from TRBV5-5 and TRBJ2-7; D not certain. Per the germline V gene, CDR1 is SGHKS and CDR2 is YYEKEE (reference sequence). CDR3 length: 14 residues. Trimming stripped 4 bases from V and 6 bases from J, with 17 bases between. The CDR3 nucleotides are TGTGCCAGCAGCCCCAGTCAGAGTTCAGGCGAGCAGTACTTC. Amino acids: CASSPSQSSGEQYF. The full variable domain, in which reference TRBV5-5 and TRBJ2-7 provide the parts outside the CDR3, is DAGVTQSPTHLIKTRGQQVTLRCSPISGHKSVSWYQQVLGQGPQFIFQYYEKEERGRGNFPDRFSARQFPNYSSELNVNALLLGDSALYLCASSPSQSSGEQYFGPGTRLTVT.

The gene calls are TRBV20-1 and TRBJ2-1; TRBD2 aligns across 7 bases. With V trimmed by 3 bases and J by 7 bases, 12 bases remained unmatched. Looked up from germline, CDR1 is DFQATT and CDR2 is SNEGSKA (reference sequence). The CDR3 runs to 15 residues. The CDR3 sequence: CSARVLGEGKNEQFF. The CDR3 DNA reads as TGCAGTGCTAGGGTTCTGGGGGAGGGTAAGAATGAGCAGTTCTTC.

This clonotype was seen a few times. The chain combines TRBV20-1 with TRBJ2-3; 12 nucleotides line up with TRBD2. The CDR3 extends over 15 amino acids. The V segment lost 6 bases and the J segment 0 bases; nucleotides outside the gene matches: 4. Germline V CDR1 and CDR2: DFQATT, SNEGSKA (reference sequence). The CDR3 here is CSATGTSGSTDTQYF. For the CDR3, the DNA is TGCAGTGCGACCGGGACTAGCGGGAGCACAGATACGCAGTATTTT.

This clonotype was counted ten times or more. The chain employs TRBV7-6 and TRBJ1-1, with unresolved D. Germline values: CDR1 SGHVS, CDR2 FNYEAQ. V was cut by 4 bases and J by 5 bases, with 8 bases left in between. There are 12 residues in the CDR3. CDR3 residues: CASSSERTEAFF. In DNA, the CDR3 is TGTGCCAGCAGCTCAGAACGGACTGAAGCTTTCTTT.

The V and J genes are TRBV5-1 and TRBJ2-1; D is unclear. CDR1 is SGHRS and CDR2 is YFSETQ in the germline V gene. The CDR3 runs to 13 residues. Deletions cut 0 bases from V and 5 bases from J, with 6 bases between. In nucleotides, the CDR3 is TGCGCCAGCAGCTTGGTCGACAACAATGAGCAGTTCTTC. This gives the protein CASSLVDNNEQFF.

This clonotype has only a few counts. The V gene is TRBV7-7, the J gene TRBJ1-6; D may be TRBD1 (5 bases). The CDR3 covers 15 residues. The germline CDR1 and CDR2 sequences are SSHAT and FNYEAQ (reference sequence). The V gene lost 5 bases and the J gene lost 11 bases, with 19 bases spanning the gap. The CDR3 region has the DNA TGTGCCAGCAGCCCAATGGGGGGGGGTCCTCCACCCCTCCACTTT. This sequence encodes CASSPMGGGPPPLHF.

This CDR3 reads CATSSSSNEQFF. The CDR3 nucleotides are TGTGCCACCAGTAGCAGTTCCAATGAGCAGTTCTTC. V is TRBV24-1 and J is TRBJ2-1; D is ambiguous. V was shortened by 6 bases and J by 6 bases, with 8 bases between the two germline ends. The CDR3 has 12 residues. Germline values: CDR1 KGHDR, CDR2 SFDVKD.

This chain links TRBV6-4 with TRBJ2-5; TRBD1 agrees at 9 bases. CDR3 length equals 15 residues. Germline values: CDR1 MRHNA, CDR2 SNTAGT. J lost 0 bases, V lost 5 bases, and 4 bases had no gene match. The CDR3 protein is CASSSGTGHQETQYF. In DNA form, the CDR3 reads TGTGCCAGCAGTTCCGGGACAGGGCACCAAGAGACCCAGTACTTC.

This chain joins TRBV5-1 and TRBJ2-7; possible D gene TRBD2, 5 bases. The V and J ends lost 4 bases and 3 bases respectively, with 14 bases between them. This CDR3 region has 14 residues. Germline CDR1 is SGHRS and CDR2 is YFSETQ. Here the CDR3 reads CASSQQSGNYEQYF. CDR3 bases: TGCGCCAGCAGCCAACAAAGCGGAAACTACGAGCAGTACTTC. The whole variable domain, filled in from reference TRBV5-1 and TRBJ2-7, reads KAGVTQTPRYLIKTRGQQVTLSCSPISGHRSVSWYQQTPGQGLQFLFEYFSETQRNKGNFPGRFSGRQFSNSRSEMNVSTLELGDSALYLCASSQQSGNYEQYFGPGTRLTVT.

CDR3 protein: CASRSQGAGAKNIQYF. As DNA, the CDR3 is TGTGCCAGCAGGTCCCAGGGGGCAGGAGCCAAAAACATTCAGTACTTC. V usage is TRBV28 and J usage is TRBJ2-4; 8 nucleotides line up with TRBD1. Germline loops: CDR1 MDHEN, CDR2 SYDVKM. The junction had 7 bases not matched to a gene; V was cut back by 6 bases and J by 0 bases. There are 16 residues in the CDR3. Full variable domain (missing parts from reference TRBV28 and TRBJ2-4): DVKVTQSSRYLVKRTGEKVFLECVQDMDHENMFWYRQDPGLGLRLIYFSYDVKMKEKGDIPEGYSVSREKKERFSLILESASTNQTSMYLCASRSQGAGAKNIQYFGAGTRLSVL.

This clonotype was seen ten or more times. The J gene is TRBJ2-7, the V gene TRBV7-2, with no clear D. The length of the CDR3 is 12 residues. Trimming removed 8 bases from V and 3 bases from J, with 11 bases in between. Germline CDR1 and CDR2: SGHTA and FQGNSA. Here the CDR3 DNA reads TGTGCCAGCTCACTATCGAACTACGAGCAGTACTTC. Its protein is CASSLSNYEQYF.

This clonotype occurred many times. The chain joins TRBV29-1 to TRBJ2-1; 10 positions match TRBD1. CDR3 size: 14 residues. After removal of 6 bases from V and 9 bases from J, the junction contained 11 bases not matched to a gene. The germline V gene encodes CDR1 SQVTM and CDR2 ANQGSEA. The CDR3 nucleotides read TGCAGCGTGTCCGAGGACAGGGGGATGAGTGAGCAGTTCTTC. Amino acids: CSVSEDRGMSEQFF.